The 16 T cell receptor beta chains presented below share a single source sample, sequenced in a study of shared clonotypes between healthy human individuals. The assay was immunoSEQ multiplex PCR, and TCRdb's table has in-frame clones only and misses some. In the table there are 200,000 to 250,000 clones, 50% to 80% of which are singletons. The sample comprised memory CD4+ T cells sorted from blood. Subset meaning: CD45RA-negative fraction. These receptors all come from a man aged 25-45 years in good health.

J is TRBJ1-4 and V is TRBV7-2; no clear D. The ends were cut back, 3 bases at V and 8 bases at J, with 7 bases in the middle. The CDR3 is 12 residues long. The V gene's germline CDR1 is SGHTA and CDR2 FQGNSA. CDR3 amino acids: CASSFGYEKLFF. CDR3 nucleotides: TGTGCCAGCAGCTTTGGGTACGAAAAACTGTTTTTT.

This chain links TRBV11-2 with TRBJ2-7; no reliable D call. The V gene lost 1 base and the J gene lost 2 bases, with 6 bases spanning the gap. The CDR3 is made up of 13 amino acids. The germline V gene encodes CDR1 SGHAT and CDR2 FQNNGV. CDR3 sequence reads: CASSLGRAYEQYF. The CDR3, as DNA: TGTGCCAGCAGCTTAGGCAGAGCCTACGAGCAGTACTTC.

This clone turned up a few times. The rearrangement joins TRBV6-6 to TRBJ2-1; 7 bases line up with TRBD2. CDR1 and CDR2 from the germline V gene are MNHNY and SVGAGI (reference sequence). This CDR3 spans 15 amino acids. The V and J ends lost 4 bases and 12 bases, in that order; junction bases with no gene match: 15. The CDR3 sequence is CASSFPGRERLAQFF. The CDR3 nucleotides are TGTGCCAGCAGTTTCCCCGGGCGGGAGCGCCTCGCGCAGTTCTTC.

J is TRBJ1-5 and V is TRBV23-1; D is undetermined. TRBV23-1 is an ORF, and what it does is uncertain. Trimming cost V 0 bases and J 7 bases, with 7 bases left between them. The CDR3 contains 13 residues. CDR3 sequence: CASSQSIRQPQHF. The CDR3 DNA is TGCGCCAGCAGTCAATCGATTCGCCAGCCCCAGCATTTT.

This clone appeared once. The rearrangement joins TRBV10-1 to TRBJ2-5; D remains ambiguous. The CDR3 runs 12 residues. The V gene's germline CDR1 is WNHNN and CDR2 SYGVQD (reference sequence). Trimming pared 6 bases from V and 1 base from J, leaving 6 bases between. CDR3 bases: TGCGCCAGCAGCGACCGCCAAGAGACCCAGTACTTC. It yields the protein CASSDRQETQYF.

V is TRBV19 and J is TRBJ2-2; 13 bases map to TRBD2. The CDR3 sequence is 15 residues long. Germline V gene data show CDR1 as LNHDA and CDR2 as SQIVND (reference sequence). After removal of 5 bases from V and 6 bases from J, the junction contained 3 bases not matched to a gene. As DNA, the CDR3 is TGTGCCAGTAGTCTACTAGCGGGAGGGCCCGGGGAGCTGTTTTTT. Translated: CASSLLAGGPGELFF.

This clone occurred a few times. This chain uses TRBV6-5 with TRBJ2-1; D ambiguous. The CDR3 spans 12 residues. In germline, CDR1 is MNHEY, CDR2 SVGAGI. The CDR3 here is CGSWNSYNEQFF. The DNA of the CDR3 is TGTGGGAGCTGGAATTCCTACAATGAGCAGTTCTTC.

The chain has TRBV18 and TRBJ2-7; 7 bases agree with TRBD2. The junction had 4 bases not matched to a gene; V was cut back by 2 bases and J by 6 bases. The CDR3 has 13 amino acids. Germline V gene lookup returns CDR1 KGHSH and CDR2 LQKENI. CDR3 bases: TGTGCCAGCTCACCAACTAGCGACCTCGAGCAGTACTTC. Translating gives CASSPTSDLEQYF.

This CDR3 reads CASSLLGQGAEQYF. In DNA, the CDR3 is TGTGCCAGCAGTTTACTTGGACAGGGTGCCGAGCAGTACTTC. The V and J genes are TRBV6-5 and TRBJ2-7; 8 bases map to TRBD1. The CDR3 sequence is 14 residues long. The V gene's germline CDR1 is MNHEY and CDR2 SVGAGI. Trimming removed 4 bases from V and 6 bases from J; junction bases left unmatched: 8.

This CDR3 is CASSQPTSGRNEQFF. Written as DNA, the CDR3 is TGCGCCAGCAGCCAACCAACTAGCGGGAGGAATGAGCAGTTCTTC. The chain employs TRBV4-1 and TRBJ2-1, with 12 bases fitting TRBD2. Losses at the gene ends were 2 bases for V and 7 bases for J; bases not matched to a gene: 3. CDR3 length: 15 residues. CDR1 is MGHRA, CDR2 YSYEKL, per germline.

The chain couples TRBV11-2 to TRBJ2-7; tentatively, D is TRBD2 (5 bases). The CDR3 is 14 residues long. Looked up from germline, CDR1 is SGHAT and CDR2 is FQNNGV. Trimming took off 5 bases at V and 6 bases at J, with 17 bases between the two ends. The CDR3 coding sequence is TGTGCCAGCAGCGCGGGTGCCCGCCTGGGCGAGCAGTACTTC. Translation gives CASSAGARLGEQYF. Full variable domain (rest looked up from reference TRBV11-2 and TRBJ2-7): EAGVAQSPRYKIIEKRQSVAFWCNPISGHATLYWYQQILGQGPKLLIQFQNNGVVDDSQLPKDRFSAERLKGVDSTLKIQPAKLEDSAVYLCASSAGARLGEQYFGPGTRLTVT.

This clone was picked up a small number of times. In nucleotides, the CDR3 is TGTGCCAGCAGTAGCCGGGACAGGGTTGGCTACACCTTC. Translated, it gives CASSSRDRVGYTF. The chain has TRBV6-1 and TRBJ1-2; 9 bases are a match to TRBD1. Germline-derived CDR1 and CDR2 are MNHNS and SASEGT. The CDR3 totals 13 residues. V gave up 5 bases and J gave up 7 bases; unmatched junction bases: 5.

The chain links TRBV29-1 to TRBJ1-1, with 9 bases that match TRBD1. This CDR3 has 12 residues. Germline V lookup: CDR1 SQVTM, CDR2 ANQGSEA. V was pared by 6 bases and J by 5 bases, with 4 bases of the junction left unmatched. The CDR3 loop is CSVAGTGTEAFF. DNA for the CDR3: TGCAGCGTGGCCGGGACAGGGACTGAAGCTTTCTTT.

The chain couples TRBV5-1 to TRBJ2-4; perhaps TRBD1 as D (5 bases). Germline CDR1 and CDR2: SGHRS and YFSETQ. The ends were cut back, 4 bases at V and 2 bases at J, with 13 bases in the middle. The CDR3 has 15 residues. The CDR3 DNA follows: TGCGCCAGCAGCCAGGGTGGGCTGACCAAAAACATTCAGTACTTC. Translating gives CASSQGGLTKNIQYF.

This clone was detected a few times. V is TRBV14 and J is TRBJ2-6; the match to TRBD1 covers 10 bases. The V and J ends lost 6 bases and 3 bases, in that order; junction bases with no gene match: 5. The CDR3 is 16 amino acids. Germline V CDR1 and CDR2: SGHDN, FVKESK. CDR3 bases: TGTGCCAGCAGTCGACAGGGGGCAGGTGGGGCCAACGTCCTGACTTTC. This encodes CASSRQGAGGANVLTF.

The rearrangement uses TRBV7-9 and TRBJ2-5; D possibly corresponds to TRBD1 (6 bases). CDR1 SEHNR and CDR2 FQNEAQ come from the germline V gene (reference sequence). Trimming left V 2 bases short and J 4 bases short, with 11 bases between. The CDR3 loop spans 14 amino acids. The CDR3 nucleotides read TGTGCCAGCAGCTTATGGGGGCCGGGAGAGACCCAGTACTTC. Translation: CASSLWGPGETQYF.